This T cell receptor beta chain is drawn from a study of blood T cells in healthy people across ages. Alongside a J-beta primer mix, a sample-barcoded 5' primer served in a second PCR lasting about 6 to 12 cycles. TCRdb itself ran the 5' RACE reads through MiXCR, one entry per CDR3 protein. The sample has nearly 800,000 distinct CDR3 sequences; just over 55% are singletons. The germline V gene encodes CDR1 LGHNA and CDR2 YSLEER. Trimming took 5 bases from V and 6 from J; bases not matched to a gene: 12. The CDR3 is made up of 17 amino acids. Every sample gave at least 5 micrograms of total RNA when it was extracted.

The V gene is TRBV4-3, the J gene TRBJ2-1; 11 nucleotides align to TRBD1. The sample was blood. This clonotype was sampled from a man aged 35 to 55 in good health. CDR3 amino acids: CASSSRTGTGGSNEQFF. The CDR3, as DNA: TGCGCCAGCAGCTCACGTACCGGGACAGGGGGTAGCAATGAGCAGTTCTTC.